These 20 T cell receptor beta chains share one sample of origin, sequenced in a study of T-cell memory formation after mild COVID-19. TCRdb reanalysed the 5' RACE reads using MiXCR and keeps one entry per CDR3 protein. The sample consists of tens of thousands of distinct CDR3 sequences, more than 7% of them appearing once. Material: PBMCs or a T cell subset sorted from them (not recorded which). These receptors were obtained from a man aged 18 to 35 who had mild COVID-19 (a few samples of this study predate the infection). Cell type and time point are not known.

This clonotype was counted many times. This chain uses TRBV5-6 with TRBJ2-5; 9 nucleotides agree with TRBD1. The germline gives CDR1 SGHDT, CDR2 YYEEEE. Germline trimming cut 1 base from V and 3 bases from J; bases unmatched to any gene: 7. This CDR3 spans 16 amino acids. In DNA, the CDR3 is TGTGCCAGCAGCTTGAGGTCCGGGACAGGGAAAGAGACCCAGTACTTC. It codes for CASSLRSGTGKETQYF.

The genes are TRBV5-4 and TRBJ2-4; D unclear. The germline gives CDR1 SGHNT, CDR2 YYREEE (reference sequence). Deletions cut 5 bases from V and 6 bases from J, with 9 bases between. This CDR3 spans 12 amino acids. This chain's CDR3 is CASRFDLNIQYF. The CDR3 nucleotides are TGTGCCAGCAGATTTGACCTAAACATTCAGTACTTC.

V and J are TRBV5-4 and TRBJ1-3, with D perhaps matching TRBD1 (5 bases). With 4 bases removed from V and 4 bases from J, the gap between germline ends came to 15 bases. The CDR3 totals 15 residues. Germline V CDR1 and CDR2: SGHNT, YYREEE (reference sequence). DNA for the CDR3: TGTGCCAGCAGCCGGATGAGGGACTCCGGAAACACCATATATTTT. Residues: CASSRMRDSGNTIYF.

The CDR3 spells CASSYSGTTGNIQYF. CDR3 coding DNA: TGTGCCAGCAGTTACTCGGGGACTACCGGAAACATTCAGTACTTC. V gene TRBV6-5 combines with J gene TRBJ2-4; 7 positions agree with TRBD2. CDR1 MNHEY and CDR2 SVGAGI come from the germline V gene. This CDR3 has 15 amino acids. Losses at the gene ends were 0 bases for V and 6 bases for J; bases not matched to a gene: 5.

The genes are TRBV6-5 and TRBJ2-1; 8 bases map to TRBD2. The CDR3 is made up of 15 amino acids. Germline V gene data show CDR1 as MNHEY and CDR2 as SVGAGI. Losses at the gene ends were 4 bases for V and 10 bases for J; bases not matched to a gene: 12. In DNA, the CDR3 is TGTGCCAGCAGTTTCTCGCACACGGGGGGGCAAGAGCAGTTCTTC. It yields the protein CASSFSHTGGQEQFF.

This clonotype was seen only a few times. In DNA, the CDR3 is TGCAGTGCTTATCAGGACAGGTCTGGAAACACCATATATTTT. Encoded protein: CSAYQDRSGNTIYF. The chain couples TRBV20-1 to TRBJ1-3; 7 bases are shared with TRBD1. The CDR3 loop spans 14 amino acids. Germline CDR1 reads DFQATT; CDR2 reads SNEGSKA (reference sequence). V shed 5 bases and J 1 base; nucleotides not matched to a gene: 5.

The J gene is TRBJ2-5, the V gene TRBV7-7, with TRBD1 matching 7 bases. The germline V gene has CDR1 SSHAT and CDR2 FNYEAQ (reference sequence). Germline trimming cut 5 bases from V and 1 base from J; bases unmatched to any gene: 4. The CDR3 sequence is 14 residues long. The CDR3 DNA reads TGTGCCAGCAGCCCGACAGGGTTCCAAGAGACCCAGTACTTC. This encodes CASSPTGFQETQYF.

This clonotype was picked up many times. The V gene is TRBV18, the J gene TRBJ2-7; TRBD1 agrees at 9 bases. The CDR3 has 13 residues. Germline values: CDR1 KGHSH, CDR2 LQKENI. The junction had 3 bases not matched to a gene; V was cut back by 3 bases and J by 6 bases. The CDR3 reads CASSPGQGLEQYF. DNA of the CDR3: TGTGCCAGCTCACCGGGACAGGGTCTCGAGCAGTACTTC.

The CDR3 sequence is CASSLTARGRDTQYF. The CDR3 DNA reads as TGTGCCAGCAGCTTAACCGCCCGGGGGAGAGATACGCAGTATTTT. J is TRBJ2-3 and V is TRBV7-3, with D perhaps matching TRBD2 (6 bases). There are 15 residues in the CDR3. Between the trimmed V and J ends, which lost 0 bases and 5 bases, there was a span of 12 bases. Germline CDR1 and CDR2: SGHTA and FQGTGA.

This clonotype has at least ten counts. The CDR3 loop reads CASSLYLAGLEQYF. DNA for the CDR3: TGTGCCAGCAGCTTATACCTAGCGGGACTCGAGCAGTACTTC. The V gene is TRBV7-9, the J gene TRBJ2-7, with TRBD2 matching over 9 bases. V lost 2 bases to trimming and J lost 6 bases; unmatched junction nucleotides: 5. The CDR3 has 14 residues. Germline CDR1 and CDR2: SEHNR and FQNEAQ (reference sequence).

This chain's CDR3 is CASSHDAGGSYNEQFF. The CDR3 DNA sequence: TGCGCCAGCAGCCACGACGCGGGGGGCTCCTACAATGAGCAGTTCTTC. The J gene is TRBJ2-1, the V gene TRBV4-3; 8 nucleotides line up with TRBD2. Germline V gene sequence: CDR1 LGHNA, CDR2 YSLEER. CDR3 length: 16 residues. The ends lost 3 bases at V and 0 bases at J; junction bases unmatched: 4.

The chain links TRBV12-3 or TRBV12-4 to TRBJ1-2, with D unresolved. The V end was cut by 7 bases, the J end by 4 bases, with 10 bases between. This CDR3 is built from 12 residues. This CDR3 is CASTRPSYGYTF. The CDR3, as DNA: TGTGCCAGCACCCGACCTAGCTATGGCTACACCTTC.

The chain has TRBV11-2 and TRBJ2-5; D remains unclear. The CDR3 is 14 amino acids. Between the trimmed V and J ends, which lost 5 bases and 1 base, there was a span of 11 bases. Germline V CDR1 and CDR2: SGHAT, FQNNGV. The CDR3 reads CASSPYKLQETQYF. The CDR3, as DNA: TGTGCCAGCAGCCCTTATAAGCTCCAAGAGACCCAGTACTTC. Full variable domain (missing parts from reference TRBV11-2 and TRBJ2-5): EAGVAQSPRYKIIEKRQSVAFWCNPISGHATLYWYQQILGQGPKLLIQFQNNGVVDDSQLPKDRFSAERLKGVDSTLKIQPAKLEDSAVYLCASSPYKLQETQYFGPGTRLLVL.

This clonotype turned up a few times. V and J are TRBV7-3 and TRBJ2-1, with D maybe TRBD2 (5 bases). CDR1 SGHTA and CDR2 FQGTGA come from the germline V gene. Trimming cost V 1 base and J 4 bases, with 14 bases left between them. This CDR3 has 16 amino acids. The CDR3 bases are TGTGCCAGCAGCTTAATGGGCAGCGGAAGTTACAATGAGCAGTTCTTC. Its translation: CASSLMGSGSYNEQFF.

This clonotype was recorded a few times. V gene TRBV4-3 combines with J gene TRBJ2-1, with a tentative D call TRBD2 (5 bases). V was trimmed by 1 base and J by 8 bases, leaving 9 bases between them. The germline V gene has CDR1 LGHNA and CDR2 YSLEER. The CDR3 spans 13 residues. Here the CDR3 DNA reads TGCGCCAGCAGCCAAGTAACGGGATATGAGCAGTTCTTC. Protein product: CASSQVTGYEQFF.

This clonotype turned up a few times. V usage is TRBV14 and J usage is TRBJ1-1; 11 nucleotides agree with TRBD1. J gave up 6 bases and V 4 bases, and 4 bases lay outside the gene matches. This CDR3 comprises 14 residues. Germline CDR1 and CDR2: SGHDN and FVKESK. This CDR3 reads CASSRDRGWAEAFF. In DNA form, the CDR3 reads TGTGCCAGCAGCCGGGACAGGGGGTGGGCTGAAGCTTTCTTT.

This chain uses TRBV4-2 with TRBJ2-2; 8 bases map to TRBD1. Trimming removed 0 bases from V and 4 bases from J; junction bases left unmatched: 16. Germline V gene data show CDR1 as LGHNA and CDR2 as YNFKEQ. The CDR3 covers 20 residues. The CDR3 DNA reads TGTGCCAGCAGCCAAGATCTCCAGGGGGTAGGAGACAGGGGCACCGGGGAGCTGTTTTTT. The encoded protein is CASSQDLQGVGDRGTGELFF.

This clonotype was seen a handful of times. The V call is TRBV7-2, the J call TRBJ2-5; D ambiguous. Deletions cut 6 bases from V and 2 bases from J, with 10 bases between. CDR1 SGHTA and CDR2 FQGNSA come from the germline V gene. The CDR3 is made up of 13 amino acids. The CDR3 sequence: CASRPASQETQYF. In DNA, the CDR3 is TGTGCCAGCAGGCCGGCTTCGCAAGAGACCCAGTACTTC.

This clonotype was detected many times. CDR3 coding DNA: TGTGCCAGCAGCGATACAGCGGGGGCGGGGACCCAGTACTTC. Its protein product is CASSDTAGAGTQYF. The genes are TRBV9 and TRBJ2-5; 8 nucleotides align to TRBD2. This CDR3 contains 14 residues. After removal of 3 bases from V and 7 bases from J, the junction contained 8 bases not matched to a gene. Looked up from germline, CDR1 is SGDLS and CDR2 is YYNGEE.

This clonotype has just a few counts. The chain combines TRBV6-1 with TRBJ1-4, with D unclear. From germline, CDR1 is MNHNS and CDR2 SASEGT. Trimming pared 11 bases from V and 8 bases from J, leaving 15 bases between. The CDR3 sequence is 12 residues long. CDR3 sequence: CAVRRSGEKLFF. CDR3 sequence (DNA): TGTGCCGTCCGTCGCAGCGGCGAAAAACTGTTTTTT.